This T cell receptor beta chain comes out of a study of breast tumors, draining lymph nodes, adjacent tissues. TCRdb reprocessed the multiplex PCR reads via MiXCR and lists one record per CDR3 protein. The sample holds 70,000 to 85,000 distinct CDR3 sequences; approximately 20% are singletons and the top ten take about 2.5%. This clonotype has at least ten counts. What it binds is not known. A read error may account for a junction end that differs from germline. Study-level results: Tumor and nontumor repertoires were significantly more similar in luminal-like than in basal-like breast cancer.

The lymph nodes were axillary draining lymph nodes from breast cancer patients. The CDR3 covers 14 residues. Per germline, CDR1 SGHNT and CDR2 YENEEA. The sample taken for sequencing was axillary lymph node tissue. This rearrangement joins TRBV11-3 to TRBJ2-1; TRBD2 matches at 11 bases. The clonotype comes from a female donor with breast cancer. Some clones in this sample may be carry-over from other donors' samples. The CDR3 protein is CASRLAGGPNEQFF. In nucleotides, the CDR3 is TGTGCCAGCAGATTAGCGGGAGGGCCCAATGAGCAGTTCTTC.